The 19 T cell receptor beta chains reported below all come from one sample, sequenced in a study of read filtering for tumor transcriptome and immune sequencing. This library used 300 to 500 ng RNA and molecular barcoded adaptors spanning alpha/delta and beta/gamma chains. MiXCR, run by TCRdb on the reads, gives a single entry per CDR3 protein. The sample yields about 46,000 distinct CDR3 sequences, less than 20% seen once. Sequencing was done on a sample of a population of CD138-negative cells sorted from bone marrow. These receptors were obtained from a donor at least 40 years old with multiple myeloma.

The chain has TRBV4-1 and TRBJ2-7; 7 bases are a match to TRBD2. The V and J ends lost 1 base and 6 bases, in that order; junction bases with no gene match: 6. The CDR3 loop spans 14 amino acids. In germline, CDR1 is MGHRA, CDR2 YSYEKL. CDR3 protein: CASSQGGGSIEQYF. The CDR3, as DNA: TGCGCCAGCAGCCAAGGGGGCGGGAGCATCGAGCAGTACTTC.

As for this clonotype: It is likely a read error, because the conserved phenylalanine at the end of the CDR3 is missing. The DNA is left out, because the CDR3 cannot be placed on it with certainty; the CDR3 is given as TCRdb lists it. The chain is built from TRBV28 and TRBJ2-7; TRBD1 is taken as the D call from the table, unchecked against the DNA. The CDR3 extends over 14 residues, inclusive of both ends. In germline, CDR1 is MDHEN, CDR2 SYDVKM. The CDR3 reads CASSLRDNPYEQYL.

This clonotype was recorded many times. The chain combines TRBV5-1 with TRBJ1-1; D is possibly TRBD1 (6 bases). V lost 2 bases and J lost 3, with 8 bases in between. From germline, CDR1 is SGHRS and CDR2 YFSETQ. The CDR3 totals 13 residues. The CDR3 here is CASSLRQDTEAFF. DNA of the CDR3: TGCGCCAGCAGCTTACGACAGGACACTGAAGCTTTCTTT.

This clonotype was seen ten or more times. V is TRBV7-2 and J is TRBJ2-7, with a tentative D call TRBD2 (5 bases). V shed 2 bases and J shed 0 bases, with 11 bases lying between them. Germline V gene sequence: CDR1 SGHTA, CDR2 FQGNSA. The CDR3 is 15 amino acids. CDR3 bases: TGTGCCAGCAGCTTAACGGGATTAAGCTCCTACGAGCAGTACTTC. It encodes CASSLTGLSSYEQYF.

This clonotype is medium-sized by share. The chain is built from TRBV29-1 and TRBJ2-1, with 8 positions matching TRBD2. The CDR3 spans 14 residues. The germline gives CDR1 SQVTM, CDR2 ANQGSEA. Trimming took 6 bases from V and 5 from J; bases not matched to a gene: 9. CDR3 bases: TGCAGCGTCCCTCCGGGACTAGTTAACAATGAGCAGTTCTTC. Translated: CSVPPGLVNNEQFF.

This clonotype was recorded a few times. The CDR3 DNA follows: TGCGGCGCCCCGGGACAGGGCCGCACCGGGGAGCTGTTTTTT. Amino acid sequence: CGAPGQGRTGELFF. The chain is built from TRBV29-1 and TRBJ2-2; 9 nucleotides match TRBD1. The CDR3 is made up of 14 amino acids. Per the germline V gene, CDR1 is SQVTM and CDR2 is ANQGSEA.

This clonotype has at least ten counts. The chain links TRBV6-6 to TRBJ1-1; possibly TRBD1 for D (6 bases). V lost 2 bases, J lost 6 bases, and 10 bases lay in between. The CDR3 loop spans 13 amino acids. Germline-derived CDR1 and CDR2 are MNHNY and SVGAGI (reference sequence). CDR3 amino acids: CASSYGQGSEAFF. DNA of the CDR3: TGTGCCAGCAGTTACGGGCAGGGGTCTGAAGCTTTCTTT.

This clonotype was recorded at least ten times. The chain has TRBV25-1 and TRBJ1-1, with 9 bases fitting TRBD1. This CDR3 contains 15 residues. The trim removed 6 bases at V and 4 bases at J, leaving 9 bases unmatched. Germline CDR1 and CDR2: MGHDK and SYGVNS. CDR3 sequence reads: CASSSRPDRGTEAFF. CDR3 nucleotide sequence: TGTGCCAGCAGCAGTCGGCCGGACAGGGGCACTGAAGCTTTCTTT.

This clonotype was counted at least ten times. The genes are TRBV29-1 and TRBJ2-1; D call uncertain. Germline V lookup: CDR1 SQVTM, CDR2 ANQGSEA. CDR3 size: 18 residues. V was trimmed by 4 bases and J by 0 bases, leaving 22 bases between them. The CDR3 loop reads CSVARVTTAQSSYNEQFF. The CDR3 DNA reads TGCAGCGTTGCTCGGGTAACAACCGCCCAAAGCTCCTACAATGAGCAGTTCTTC.

This chain connects TRBV20-1 to TRBJ2-5; 7 positions agree with TRBD1. Looked up from germline, CDR1 is DFQATT and CDR2 is SNEGSKA (reference sequence). This CDR3 comprises 14 residues. V trimming: 2 bases; J trimming: 1 base; junction bases outside the gene matches: 4. CDR3 coding DNA: TGCAGTGCTAGAACAGGACAGGCCCAAGAGACCCAGTACTTC. As protein: CSARTGQAQETQYF.

This clonotype was detected many times. The V and J genes are TRBV19 and TRBJ2-3, with 9 bases fitting TRBD2. V shed 6 bases and J 5 bases; nucleotides not matched to a gene: 6. In germline, CDR1 is LNHDA, CDR2 SQIVND (reference sequence). The CDR3 loop spans 14 amino acids. The CDR3 nucleotides are TGTGCCAGTAGCGGGCGGGAGGGCCGAGATACGCAGTATTTT. This codes for CASSGREGRDTQYF.

This clonotype has a count of ten or more. The J gene is TRBJ1-4, the V gene TRBV19; D is unresolved. This CDR3 is 13 amino acids long. Germline CDR1 and CDR2: LNHDA and SQIVND (reference sequence). The V end was cut by 8 bases, the J end by 6 bases, with 13 bases between. The CDR3 here is CASSNRPHEKLFF. The CDR3 DNA follows: TGTGCCAGTTCGAACCGACCCCATGAAAAACTGTTTTTT.

The chain recombines TRBV29-1 with TRBJ2-3; D is unclear. The CDR3 runs 15 residues. The germline gives CDR1 SQVTM, CDR2 ANQGSEA. CDR3 nucleotides: TGCAGGGTCCCTAAGGGTAGTGTGTCGACGGATACGCAGTATTTT. Protein: CRVPKGSVSTDTQYF.

The V and J genes are TRBV12-3 or TRBV12-4 and TRBJ1-4; TRBD1 matches 7 bases. The V segment lost 3 bases and the J segment 5 bases; nucleotides outside the gene matches: 6. The CDR3 covers 15 residues. CDR3 in DNA: TGTGCCAGCAGTTTGGCGGGACAGACCAATGAAAAACTGTTTTTT. This encodes CASSLAGQTNEKLFF.

This clonotype showed up many times. The chain uses TRBV2 and TRBJ2-5; D may be TRBD1 (8 bases). Germline CDR1 reads SNHLY; CDR2 reads FYNNEI. Trimming stripped 5 bases from V and 5 bases from J, with 15 bases between. The CDR3 sequence is 14 residues long. CDR3 region: CASSRTGRGETQYF. The CDR3 bases are TGTGCCAGCAGTCGGACAGGGCGGGGGGAGACCCAGTACTTC.

A few counts support this clonotype. This chain joins TRBV9 and TRBJ2-7; a possible D gene is TRBD2 (6 bases). The CDR3 loop spans 14 amino acids. V was cut by 0 bases and J by 4 bases, with 11 bases left in between. Germline V gene lookup returns CDR1 SGDLS and CDR2 YYNGEE. DNA for the CDR3: TGTGCCAGCAGCGTAGATGAGGGGAGGTACGAGCAGTACTTC. This encodes CASSVDEGRYEQYF.

This clonotype was counted at least ten times. The chain is built from TRBV9 and TRBJ2-3, with no clear D. Germline V gives CDR1 SGDLS, CDR2 YYNGEE. CDR3 length equals 16 residues. Trimming pared 0 bases from V and 8 bases from J, leaving 19 bases between. The CDR3 coding sequence is TGTGCCAGCAGCGTAGGGACCAGTACGGCACAAGCTACGCAGTATTTT. This sequence encodes CASSVGTSTAQATQYF. Full variable domain (remainder filled in from reference TRBV9 and TRBJ2-3): DSGVTQTPKHLITATGQRVTLRCSPRSGDLSVYWYQQSLDQGLQFLIQYYNGEERAKGNILERFSAQQFPDLHSELNLSSLELGDSALYFCASSVGTSTAQATQYFGPGTRLTVL.

Notes on this clonotype: This may arise from a read error, as a much more abundant clone is one base away. V is TRBV19 and J is TRBJ2-1; 7 bases fit TRBD2. CDR1 and CDR2 (germline): LNHDA, SQIVND (reference sequence). The CDR3 extends over 15 amino acids. The CDR3 protein is CASRRRGDPYNEQSF. CDR3 coding DNA: TGTGCCAGTAGGAGACGGGGGGACCCCTACAATGAGCAGTCCTTC.

This clonotype was counted a few times. The chain uses TRBV5-1 and TRBJ2-1; TRBD2 agrees at 9 bases. CDR1 is SGHRS, CDR2 YFSETQ, per germline. With V trimmed by 0 bases and J by 7 bases, 17 bases remained unmatched. The CDR3 totals 19 residues. The CDR3 sequence is CASSLAPGSSGIAGNEQFF. The CDR3 nucleotides are TGCGCCAGCAGCTTGGCCCCCGGGTCTAGCGGGATCGCTGGGAATGAGCAGTTCTTC. The full variable domain, completed using reference TRBV5-1 and TRBJ2-1, is KAGVTQTPRYLIKTRGQQVTLSCSPISGHRSVSWYQQTPGQGLQFLFEYFSETQRNKGNFPGRFSGRQFSNSRSEMNVSTLELGDSALYLCASSLAPGSSGIAGNEQFFGPGTRLTVL.